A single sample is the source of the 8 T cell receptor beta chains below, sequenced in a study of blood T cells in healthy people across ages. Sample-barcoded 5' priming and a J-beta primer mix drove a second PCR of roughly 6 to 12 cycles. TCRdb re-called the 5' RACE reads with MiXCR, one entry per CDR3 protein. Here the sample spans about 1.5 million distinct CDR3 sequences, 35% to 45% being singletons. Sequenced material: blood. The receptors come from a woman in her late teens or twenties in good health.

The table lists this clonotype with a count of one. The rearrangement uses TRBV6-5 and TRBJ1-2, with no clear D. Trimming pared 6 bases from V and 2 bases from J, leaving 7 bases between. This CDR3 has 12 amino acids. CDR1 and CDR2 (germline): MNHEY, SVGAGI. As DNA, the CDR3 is TGTGCCAGCAGGGAGATAAACTATGGCTACACCTTC. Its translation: CASREINYGYTF.

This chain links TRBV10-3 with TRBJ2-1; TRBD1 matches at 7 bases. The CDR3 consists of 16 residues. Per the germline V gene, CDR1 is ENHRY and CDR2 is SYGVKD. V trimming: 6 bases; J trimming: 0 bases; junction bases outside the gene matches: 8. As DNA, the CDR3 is TGTGCCATCAGCGAACAGGGGCCGAGCTCCTACAATGAGCAGTTCTTC. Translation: CAISEQGPSSYNEQFF.

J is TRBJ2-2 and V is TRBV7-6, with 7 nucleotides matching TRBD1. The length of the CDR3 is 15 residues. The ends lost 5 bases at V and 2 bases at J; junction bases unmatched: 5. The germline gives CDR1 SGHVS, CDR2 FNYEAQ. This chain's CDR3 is CASSPTGINTGELFF. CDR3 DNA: TGTGCCAGCAGCCCGACAGGGATCAACACCGGGGAGCTGTTTTTT.

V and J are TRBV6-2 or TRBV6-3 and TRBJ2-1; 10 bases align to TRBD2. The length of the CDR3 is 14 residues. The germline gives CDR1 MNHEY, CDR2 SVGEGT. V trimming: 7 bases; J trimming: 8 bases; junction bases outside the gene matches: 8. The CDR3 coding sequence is TGTGCCAGCAAAACTAGCGGGACTGCGTATGAGCAGTTCTTC. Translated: CASKTSGTAYEQFF.

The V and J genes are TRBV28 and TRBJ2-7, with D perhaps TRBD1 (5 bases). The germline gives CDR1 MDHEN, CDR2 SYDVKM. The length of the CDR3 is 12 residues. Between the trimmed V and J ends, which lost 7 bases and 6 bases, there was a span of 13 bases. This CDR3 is CASKPVGLEQYF. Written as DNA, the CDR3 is TGTGCCAGCAAGCCAGTGGGGCTCGAGCAGTACTTC.

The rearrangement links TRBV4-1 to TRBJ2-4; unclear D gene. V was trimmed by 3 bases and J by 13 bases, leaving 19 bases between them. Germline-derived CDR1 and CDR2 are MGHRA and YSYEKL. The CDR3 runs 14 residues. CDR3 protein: CASSHPPMGRKQYF. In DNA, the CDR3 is TGCGCCAGCAGCCACCCCCCGATGGGTCGAAAGCAGTACTTC.

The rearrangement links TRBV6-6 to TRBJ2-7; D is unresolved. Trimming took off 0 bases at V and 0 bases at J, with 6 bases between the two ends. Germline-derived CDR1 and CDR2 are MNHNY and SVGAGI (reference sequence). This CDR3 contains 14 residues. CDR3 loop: CASSYSATSYEQYF. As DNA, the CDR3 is TGTGCCAGCAGTTACTCTGCTACCTCCTACGAGCAGTACTTC.

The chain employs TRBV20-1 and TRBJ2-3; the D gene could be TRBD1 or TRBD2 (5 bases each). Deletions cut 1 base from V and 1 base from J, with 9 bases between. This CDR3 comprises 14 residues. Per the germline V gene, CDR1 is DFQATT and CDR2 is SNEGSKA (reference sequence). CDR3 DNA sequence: TGCAGTGCTAGAGGGGGGACGGGCACAGATACGCAGTATTTT. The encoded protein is CSARGGTGTDTQYF.